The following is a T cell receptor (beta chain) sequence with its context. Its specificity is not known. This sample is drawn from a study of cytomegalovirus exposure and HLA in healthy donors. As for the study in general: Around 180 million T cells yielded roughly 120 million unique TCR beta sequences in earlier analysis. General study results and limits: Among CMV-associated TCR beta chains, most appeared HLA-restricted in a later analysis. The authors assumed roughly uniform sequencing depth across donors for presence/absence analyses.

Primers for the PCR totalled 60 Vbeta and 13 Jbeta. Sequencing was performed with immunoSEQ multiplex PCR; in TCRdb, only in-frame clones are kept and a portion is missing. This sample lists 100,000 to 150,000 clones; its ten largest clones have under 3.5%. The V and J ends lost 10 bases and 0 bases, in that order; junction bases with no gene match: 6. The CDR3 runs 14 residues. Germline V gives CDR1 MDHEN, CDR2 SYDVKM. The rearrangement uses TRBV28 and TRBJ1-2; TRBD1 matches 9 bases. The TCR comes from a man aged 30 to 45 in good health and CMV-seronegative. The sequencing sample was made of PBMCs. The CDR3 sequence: CAIYRGPSNYGYTF. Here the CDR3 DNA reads TGTGCCATTTACAGGGGGCCATCTAACTATGGCTACACCTTC.